Listed below are T cell receptor beta chains from one sample, sequenced in a study of blood T cell repertoires in COVID-19. Method: immunoSEQ multiplex PCR; TCRdb's copy keeps in-frame clones and lacks some. Among approximately 280,000 clones, roughly 91% were seen once, and the ten largest hold roughly 4.8%. Input material: peripheral blood. The receptor source for this set is a man in his forties or fifties with acute or convalescent COVID-19. CDR3s include the opening cysteine and the closing phenylalanine or tryptophan. The D gene is left open where the match is weak. Rows may omit the clone size; those that give it use once, few, many or a size class.

clone_size: once
v_call: TRBV6-5
d_call: .
j_call: TRBJ1-4
cdr3_length: 13
cdr3_nt: TGTGCCAGCAGTTACTGGCGGGGTGAAAAACTGTTTTTT
cdr3_aa: CASSYWRGEKLFF

clone_size: .
v_call: TRBV20-1
d_call: .
j_call: TRBJ2-4
cdr3_length: 11
cdr3_nt: TGCAGTGCTGAGTCCAAAAACATTCAGTACTTC
cdr3_aa: CSAESKNIQYF

clone_size: once
v_call: TRBV5-6
d_call: TRBD2
j_call: TRBJ2-7
cdr3_length: 15
cdr3_nt: TGTGCCAGCAGCTTGATCGGCGGGGGGGACTACGAGCAGTACTTC
cdr3_aa: CASSLIGGGDYEQYF

clone_size: once
v_call: TRBV9
d_call: .
j_call: TRBJ1-6
cdr3_length: 16
cdr3_nt: TGTGCCAGCAGCACCTCGGGGGGATACTATAATTCACCCCTCCACTTT
cdr3_aa: CASSTSGGYYNSPLHF

clone_size: few
v_call: TRBV13
d_call: TRBD2
j_call: TRBJ2-2
cdr3_length: 14
cdr3_nt: TGTGCCAGCAGCTCAAAGACTAGCCTCAGGCAGCTGTTTTTT
cdr3_aa: CASSSKTSLRQLFF

clone_size: once
v_call: TRBV2
d_call: TRBD1
j_call: TRBJ1-1
cdr3_length: 16
cdr3_nt: TGTGCCAGCAGTAATCGCTTGGACAGGATCGGCGCTGAAGCTTTCTTT
cdr3_aa: CASSNRLDRIGAEAFF

clone_size: .
v_call: TRBV12-3/TRBV12-4
d_call: .
j_call: TRBJ1-1
cdr3_length: 12
cdr3_nt: TGTGCCAGCAGGAGGATGGGCACTGAAGCTTTCTTT
cdr3_aa: CASRRMGTEAFF

clone_size: .
v_call: TRBV10-3
d_call: TRBD2
j_call: TRBJ2-6
cdr3_length: 15
cdr3_nt: TGTGCCATCGGCGGGGGAACCTCTGGGGCCAACGTCCTGACTTTC
cdr3_aa: CAIGGGTSGANVLTF

clone_size: .
v_call: TRBV24-1
d_call: .
j_call: TRBJ2-7
cdr3_length: 13
cdr3_nt: TGTGCCACCAGTGACAGGGTAACCTACGAGCAGTACTTC
cdr3_aa: CATSDRVTYEQYF

clone_size: once
v_call: TRBV20-1
d_call: .
j_call: TRBJ2-1
cdr3_length: 11
cdr3_nt: TGCAGTGCTAGAGGTAACAATGAGCAGTTCTTC
cdr3_aa: CSARGNNEQFF

clone_size: .
v_call: TRBV10-3
d_call: TRBD1
j_call: TRBJ1-6
cdr3_length: 13
cdr3_nt: TGTGCCATCAGCGGGACAGATTATTCACCCCTCCACTTT
cdr3_aa: CAISGTDYSPLHF

clone_size: .
v_call: TRBV2
d_call: .
j_call: TRBJ1-5
cdr3_length: 15
cdr3_nt: TGTGCCAGCAGTGTCTGGCAGGGCCACCTGGGGCCCCAGCATTTT
cdr3_aa: CASSVWQGHLGPQHF

clone_size: once
v_call: TRBV7-2
d_call: .
j_call: TRBJ1-2
cdr3_length: 12
cdr3_nt: TGTGCCAGCAGCTTAACAGGGAGTGGCTACACCTTC
cdr3_aa: CASSLTGSGYTF